One and the same sample provided the 10 T cell receptor beta chains below, sequenced in a study of cytomegalovirus exposure and HLA in healthy donors. Use of 60 Vbeta and 13 Jbeta primers characterized the PCR. Produced via immunoSEQ multiplex PCR; TCRdb's table is partial and in-frame only. The sample records about 190,000 clones, about 85% being singletons. The sequenced material came from PBMCs. The source of these receptors is a man in his fifties or sixties in good health and CMV-seronegative.

The chain combines TRBV6-5 with TRBJ1-1; 9 positions match TRBD1. Germline values: CDR1 MNHEY, CDR2 SVGAGI. The CDR3 loop spans 13 amino acids. V trimming: 2 bases; J trimming: 11 bases; junction bases outside the gene matches: 6. CDR3 protein: CASSYGDRERAFF. The CDR3 region has the DNA TGTGCCAGCAGTTACGGGGACAGGGAGCGGGCTTTCTTT.

This chain connects TRBV11-3 to TRBJ2-5, with D possibly TRBD2 on 5 matching bases. From germline, CDR1 is SGHNT and CDR2 YENEEA. Between the trimmed V and J ends, which lost 1 base and 5 bases, there was a span of 14 bases. The CDR3 length is 15 residues. CDR3: CASSLGGGFAETQYF. DNA of the CDR3: TGTGCCAGCAGCTTAGGAGGCGGGTTTGCGGAGACCCAGTACTTC.

V gene TRBV5-1 combines with J gene TRBJ2-5, with D possibly matching TRBD1 (6 bases). The CDR3 contains 14 residues. V was pared by 3 bases and J by 2 bases, with 11 bases between. CDR1 SGHRS and CDR2 YFSETQ come from the germline V gene. CDR3: CASSSDRVQETQYF. CDR3 nucleotide sequence: TGCGCCAGCAGCTCGGACAGAGTACAAGAGACCCAGTACTTC.

V gene TRBV2 combines with J gene TRBJ1-4, with D maybe TRBD1 (6 bases). There are 14 residues in the CDR3. Trimming removed 3 bases at V and 4 bases at J, with 9 bases between. Germline CDR1 and CDR2: SNHLY and FYNNEI. CDR3 amino acids: CASSDRGFNEKLFF. The CDR3 region has the DNA TGTGCCAGCAGTGACAGGGGCTTTAATGAAAAACTGTTTTTT.

The J gene is TRBJ2-1, the V gene TRBV11-2; TRBD2 might be the D (6 bases). The CDR3 extends over 14 amino acids. Trimming shortened V by 3 bases and J by 7 bases, and 13 bases separated the two germline ends. Germline lookup yields CDR1 SGHAT and CDR2 FQNNGV. The CDR3 DNA reads as TGTGCCAGCAGCTTGGGACTTAGGAAAAATGAGCAGTTCTTC. Encoded protein: CASSLGLRKNEQFF. Full variable domain (remainder filled in from reference TRBV11-2 and TRBJ2-1): EAGVAQSPRYKIIEKRQSVAFWCNPISGHATLYWYQQILGQGPKLLIQFQNNGVVDDSQLPKDRFSAERLKGVDSTLKIQPAKLEDSAVYLCASSLGLRKNEQFFGPGTRLTVL.

V usage is TRBV7-7 and J usage is TRBJ2-7, with 10 bases matching TRBD2. The trim removed 4 bases at V and 5 bases at J, leaving 2 bases unmatched. Germline lookup yields CDR1 SSHAT and CDR2 FNYEAQ (reference sequence). CDR3 size: 13 residues. The DNA for the CDR3 is TGTGCCAGCAGCTCGGGACTAGCGAACGAGCAGTACTTC. It translates to CASSSGLANEQYF.

This chain links TRBV27 with TRBJ1-2; the D is unclear. The germline V and J ends were trimmed by 4 bases and 4 bases, with 7 bases remaining between them. This CDR3 has 12 amino acids. Germline V gives CDR1 MNHEY, CDR2 SMNVEV (reference sequence). The CDR3 DNA reads as TGTGCCAGCAGTTCCCCCGGCTATGGCTACACCTTC. Translation gives CASSSPGYGYTF.

The chain combines TRBV18 with TRBJ2-7; 7 nucleotides align to TRBD1. The CDR3 spans 13 residues. The V gene end was trimmed by 3 bases and the J gene end by 5 bases; junction bases not matched to a gene: 4. Germline assignment: CDR1 KGHSH and CDR2 LQKENI. The CDR3 protein is CASSPPGQNEQYF. CDR3 in DNA: TGTGCCAGCTCACCCCCGGGACAGAACGAGCAGTACTTC.

The chain employs TRBV11-2 and TRBJ1-2; D is ambiguous. V lost 5 bases, J lost 4 bases, and 20 bases lay in between. The CDR3 has 16 residues. The germline V gene encodes CDR1 SGHAT and CDR2 FQNNGV. The CDR3 DNA sequence: TGTGCCAGCAGCCTCGCCCCGGAGACTACGGGCTATGGCTACACCTTC. Residues: CASSLAPETTGYGYTF.

The chain couples TRBV7-2 to TRBJ2-5; 8 bases match TRBD2. The V and J ends lost 5 bases and 5 bases, in that order; junction bases with no gene match: 13. The CDR3 is 16 residues long. The germline gives CDR1 SGHTA, CDR2 FQGNSA. The CDR3 protein is CASSPSPGLAGETQYF. CDR3 in DNA: TGTGCCAGCAGCCCCAGCCCCGGACTAGCAGGGGAGACCCAGTACTTC.